This T cell receptor beta chain was sequenced for a study of T cells in Graves' hyperthyroidism and ophthalmopathy. V lost 0 bases and J 2 bases, leaving 14 bases between the germline ends. Germline values: CDR1 MNHEY, CDR2 SMNVEV (reference sequence). The CDR3 has 16 amino acids. In regard to this clonotype: What it binds is not known.

Regarding the study as a whole: Researchers found most expanded thyroid clonotypes above 0.001 in blood as well.

TCR beta CDR3 regions were amplified from RNA. The HTBI primer set served for first-round RT-PCR of the TCR CDR3. Using its own MiXCR run on the multiplex PCR reads, TCRdb lists one record per CDR3 protein. Here the sample spans fewer than 900,000 distinct CDR3 sequences, about 15% being singletons. The sequence was collected from a man aged 18-30 years with Graves' hyperthyroidism. The chain couples TRBV27 to TRBJ2-7, with D tentatively TRBD2 (6 bases). Material for sequencing was blood. CDR3 coding DNA: TGTGCCAGCAGTTTATCGGGGACTCACTACCCCTACGAGCAGTACTTC. Translated: CASSLSGTHYPYEQYF.